The next 5 T cell receptor beta chains were all read from a single sample in a study of CD8+ T cells in alopecia areata. Reverse transcription of extracted RNA yielded cDNA, which provided the sequencing template. The table came from immunoSEQ multiplex PCR; TCRdb's copy has only in-frame clones and leaves some out. Of 200,000 to 250,000 clones in the sample, 50% to 60% are singletons; the top ten hold over 0.4%. This specimen was CD4+ T cells sorted from blood, taken at week 0. The receptors come from a human donor with alopecia areata.

The chain employs TRBV27 and TRBJ2-1; tentative D call: TRBD1 (6 bases). Germline CDR1 MNHEY, CDR2 SMNVEV (reference sequence). Between the trimmed V and J ends, which lost 5 bases and 3 bases, there was a span of 20 bases. CDR3 length: 17 amino acids. CDR3 sequence (DNA): TGTGCCAGCAGTACCAAACCTCCAGACAGGAGCTACAATGAGCAGTTCTTC. It codes for CASSTKPPDRSYNEQFF.

A few counts support this clone. The rearrangement links TRBV19 to TRBJ1-5; D not resolved. Looked up from germline, CDR1 is LNHDA and CDR2 is SQIVND (reference sequence). The V end was cut by 3 bases, the J end by 1 base, with 7 bases between. The CDR3 is 14 amino acids. As DNA, the CDR3 is TGTGCCAGTAGTATTCGGCAAAGCAATCAGCCCCAGCATTTT. It is translated as CASSIRQSNQPQHF.

This clone was picked up a small number of times. The chain couples TRBV9 to TRBJ1-2; D may be TRBD1 (5 bases). Trimming took off 6 bases at V and 7 bases at J, with 16 bases between the two ends. The CDR3 contains 13 residues. Germline loops: CDR1 SGDLS, CDR2 YYNGEE. The CDR3 DNA reads TGTGCCAGCAACCTGGGAGGGGTAGCTGGCTACACCTTC. Its protein is CASNLGGVAGYTF.

The J gene is TRBJ1-5, the V gene TRBV5-1, with D unresolved. The CDR3 covers 14 residues. V lost 8 bases and J lost 4, with 16 bases in between. Germline V lookup: CDR1 SGHRS, CDR2 YFSETQ. The CDR3 nucleotides are TGCGCCAGAGCCTCCAGGCGGAGGAATCAGCCCCAGCATTTT. Amino acids: CARASRRRNQPQHF.

The rearrangement uses TRBV5-4 and TRBJ2-1; no clear D. The CDR3 runs to 12 residues. Germline-derived CDR1 and CDR2 are SGHNT and YYREEE (reference sequence). Trimming took off 0 bases at V and 12 bases at J, with 10 bases between the two ends. The CDR3 is CASSLVETRQFF. The CDR3 DNA sequence: TGTGCCAGCAGCTTGGTCGAGACTCGGCAGTTCTTC.